This paragraph reports one TCR beta chain. The sample originates from a study of cytomegalovirus exposure and HLA in healthy donors. Primers included in the PCR were 60 Vbeta and 13 Jbeta primers. Method: immunoSEQ multiplex PCR; TCRdb's copy keeps in-frame clones and lacks some. The table has more than 95,000 clones, 69% seen once. The V end lost 11 bases, the J end lost 5 bases, and 16 bases lay between the germline ends. The CDR3 contains 13 residues. Looked up from germline, CDR1 is SGHDN and CDR2 is FVKESK. The rearrangement links TRBV14 to TRBJ2-1, with D possibly TRBD2 on 5 matching bases. This sequence was found in a man aged 30 to 39 in good health and CMV-seronegative. Material: PBMCs. CDR3 region: CACATRNDNEQFF. In DNA, the CDR3 is TGTGCCTGCGCCACTAGGAACGACAATGAGCAGTTCTTC.